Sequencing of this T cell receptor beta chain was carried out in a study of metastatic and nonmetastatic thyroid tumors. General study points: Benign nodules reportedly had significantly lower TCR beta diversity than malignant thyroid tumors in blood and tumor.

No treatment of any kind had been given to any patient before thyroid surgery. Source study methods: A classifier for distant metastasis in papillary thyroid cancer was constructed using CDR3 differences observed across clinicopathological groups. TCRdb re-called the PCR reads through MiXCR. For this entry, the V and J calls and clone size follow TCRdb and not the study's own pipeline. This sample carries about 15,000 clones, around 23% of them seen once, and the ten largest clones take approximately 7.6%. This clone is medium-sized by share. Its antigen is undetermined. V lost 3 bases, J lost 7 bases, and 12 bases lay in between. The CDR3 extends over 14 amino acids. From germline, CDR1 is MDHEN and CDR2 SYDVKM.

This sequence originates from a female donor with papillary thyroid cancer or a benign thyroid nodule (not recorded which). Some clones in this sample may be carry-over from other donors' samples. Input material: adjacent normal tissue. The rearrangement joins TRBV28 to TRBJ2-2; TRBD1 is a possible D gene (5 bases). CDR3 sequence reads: CASSFQGTIGELFF. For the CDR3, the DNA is TGTGCCAGCAGTTTCCAGGGAACGATCGGGGAGCTGTTTTTT.